This T cell receptor (beta chain) was recovered during a study of Graves' ophthalmopathy and Graves' hyperthyroidism. V lost 0 bases, J lost 6 bases, and 11 bases lay in between. The CDR3 is 14 amino acids. The germline gives CDR1 SGHTA, CDR2 FQGNSA. Researchers took RNA transcripts and amplified TCR beta CDR3 regions from them. HTBI-primed first-round RT-PCR preceded second-round multiplex PCR. TCRdb processed the multiplex PCR reads anew with MiXCR; each CDR3 protein has one entry. The top ten hold around 3.1% of the sample, which has about 400,000 distinct CDR3 sequences, more than 20% seen once. The specimen sequenced was peripheral blood. The rearrangement uses TRBV7-2 and TRBJ2-5; D may be TRBD1 or TRBD2 (5 bases each). The clonotype was recovered from a woman aged 18 to 35 with stable Graves' hyperthyroidism. This CDR3 is CASSLAPPGQTQYF. CDR3 DNA sequence: TGTGCCAGCAGCTTAGCGCCCCCGGGACAGACCCAGTACTTC.